Sequencing of this T cell receptor beta chain was carried out in a study of vaccination and CD4 T cells after COVID-19. Across the whole study: The cells were exposed to overlapping spike peptides originating from SARS-CoV-2, HCoV-NL63, HCoV-OC43 and HCoV-229E for stimulation.

This clonotype showed up just a few times. Antigen: not known. Treatment denoted: roughly nine-day PBMC culture with coronavirus spike peptide pools or control peptides (ViraFEST assay). V lost 7 bases and J lost 2, with 15 bases in between. The CDR3 extends over 14 amino acids. The germline CDR1 and CDR2 sequences are SNHLY and FYNNEI. Cultured CD4+ T-cell DNA underwent Oncomine TCR Beta short-read sequencing. TCRdb independently ran MiXCR on the PCR reads; one entry per CDR3 protein. The data show over 10,000 distinct CDR3 sequences, roughly 41% seen once. Overall study results and limits: For SARS-CoV-2-reactive clonotypes, the median went from around 20 to 38, a nonsignificant increase.

The chain has TRBV2 and TRBJ2-7, with a possible D match to TRBD1 (5 bases). This receptor was obtained from a human donor who had recovered from COVID-19. The sample was CD4+ T cells from blood, cultured in vitro. The CDR3 sequence: CASIKDNFAYEQYF. In DNA, the CDR3 is TGTGCCAGCATAAAGGACAATTTCGCCTACGAGCAGTACTTC.